Listed here are 5 T cell receptor beta chains from one sample, sequenced in a study of regulatory T cells in long-lasting Graves disease. The time point is: persistent/refractory GD, antithyroid drugs over 5 years with positive TRAb. PBMC RNA was the source of the TCR library. TCR beta libraries were built with iRepertoire HTBI primers and Arm-PCR of CDR3 regions. TCRdb reprocessed the multiplex PCR reads with MiXCR, giving one entry per CDR3 protein. The sample has 400,000 or so distinct CDR3 sequences, 23% seen once. The material sequenced was peripheral blood mononuclear cells (PBMCs), taken when the disease was refractory, from a patient treated with antithyroid drugs. The receptors stem from a female donor with Graves disease.

The gene calls are TRBV20-1 and TRBJ1-1; D gene ambiguous. The V end was cut by 1 base, the J end by 2 bases, with 11 bases between. The CDR3 spans 14 residues. The V gene's germline CDR1 is DFQATT and CDR2 SNEGSKA (reference sequence). The CDR3 DNA is TGCAGTGCTAGAGCTAGCGGGGTAAACACTGAAGCTTTCTTT. Translating gives CSARASGVNTEAFF.

This clonotype was seen at least ten times. This sequence joins TRBV11-2 and TRBJ2-7; no clear D. The V end was cut by 6 bases, the J end by 7 bases, with 16 bases between. In germline, CDR1 is SGHAT, CDR2 FQNNGV. This CDR3 has 13 residues. CDR3 nucleotides: TGTGCCAGCAGTCCGGATCCGCCAAGGGAGCAGTACTTC. It translates to CASSPDPPREQYF.

As to this clonotype: A much larger clone sits a single nucleotide away, making a read error possible. This CDR3 fails to terminate in the conserved phenylalanine or tryptophan, so it likely reflects a read error. The gene calls are TRBV28 and TRBJ1-5; D unresolved. Germline V gives CDR1 MDHEN, CDR2 SYDVKM. The ends were cut back, 5 bases at V and 6 bases at J, with 8 bases in the middle. CDR3 length: 12 residues. The CDR3 region is CASSVLGQPQHL. The DNA for the CDR3 is TGTGCCAGCAGTGTTCTCGGTCAGCCCCAGCATCTT.

The CDR3 DNA reads TGCAGTGCTAAGGGGGGGGGATGGCAGCCCCAGCATTTT. It translates to CSAKGGGWQPQHF. The rearrangement uses TRBV20-1 and TRBJ1-5, with a tentative D call TRBD1 (6 bases). CDR3 length: 13 residues. V lost 4 bases and J 7 bases, leaving 14 bases between the germline ends. Germline V gene data show CDR1 as DFQATT and CDR2 as SNEGSKA (reference sequence).

The rearrangement joins TRBV7-6 to TRBJ2-5, with 13 positions matching TRBD2. The V and J ends lost 4 bases and 5 bases, in that order; junction bases with no gene match: 4. The CDR3 sequence is 15 residues long. Germline CDR1 is SGHVS and CDR2 is FNYEAQ. CDR3 in amino acids: CASSSGTSGTETQYF. The CDR3 DNA reads TGTGCCAGCAGCTCCGGGACTAGCGGGACTGAGACCCAGTACTTC.